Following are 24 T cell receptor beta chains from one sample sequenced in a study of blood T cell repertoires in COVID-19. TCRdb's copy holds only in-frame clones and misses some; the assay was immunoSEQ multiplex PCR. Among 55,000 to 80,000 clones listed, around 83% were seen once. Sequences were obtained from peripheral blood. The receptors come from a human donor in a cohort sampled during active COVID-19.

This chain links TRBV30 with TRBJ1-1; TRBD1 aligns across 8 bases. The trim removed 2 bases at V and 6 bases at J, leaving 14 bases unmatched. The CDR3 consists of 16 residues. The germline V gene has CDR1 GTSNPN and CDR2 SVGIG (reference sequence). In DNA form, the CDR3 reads TGTGCCTGGAGTTCCCCTCGACAGGGGAAGAGGTCTGAAGCTTTCTTT. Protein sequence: CAWSSPRQGKRSEAFF.

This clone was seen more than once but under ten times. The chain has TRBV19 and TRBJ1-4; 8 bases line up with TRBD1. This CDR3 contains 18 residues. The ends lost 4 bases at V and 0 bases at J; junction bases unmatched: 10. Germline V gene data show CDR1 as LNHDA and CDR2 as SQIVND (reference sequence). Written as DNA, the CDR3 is TGTGCCAGTAGTAGAGCCAGGGGGCATGCATCAACTAATGAAAAACTGTTTTTT. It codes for CASSRARGHASTNEKLFF.

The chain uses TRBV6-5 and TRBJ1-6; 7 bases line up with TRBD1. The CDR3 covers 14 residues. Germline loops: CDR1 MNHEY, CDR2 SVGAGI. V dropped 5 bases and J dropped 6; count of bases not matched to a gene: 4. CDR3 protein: CASSIQGSNSPLHF. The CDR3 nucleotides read TGTGCCAGCAGTATACAGGGGAGTAATTCACCCCTCCACTTT.

The CDR3 coding sequence is TGTGCCAGCAGGGCCGGGGGAACAGATACGCAGTATTTT. As protein: CASRAGGTDTQYF. The gene calls are TRBV3-1 (or the pseudogene TRBV3-2) and TRBJ2-3; D is possibly TRBD2 (6 bases). Germline CDR1 and CDR2: LGHDT and YNNKEL (reference sequence). Trimming took 6 bases from V and 3 from J, leaving 10 bases between them. The CDR3 has 13 residues.

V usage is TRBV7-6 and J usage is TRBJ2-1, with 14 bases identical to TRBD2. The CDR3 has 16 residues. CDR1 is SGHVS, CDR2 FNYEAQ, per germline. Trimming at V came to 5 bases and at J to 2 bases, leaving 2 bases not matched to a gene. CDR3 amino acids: CASSKTSGRAYNEQFF. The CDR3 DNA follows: TGTGCCAGCAGCAAGACTAGCGGGAGGGCCTACAATGAGCAGTTCTTC.

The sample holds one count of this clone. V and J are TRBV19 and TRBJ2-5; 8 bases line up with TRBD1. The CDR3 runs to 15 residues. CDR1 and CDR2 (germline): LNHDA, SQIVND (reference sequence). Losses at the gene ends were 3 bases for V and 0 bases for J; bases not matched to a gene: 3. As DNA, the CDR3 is TGTGCCAGTAGTATCAGGGGGCCGTACCAAGAGACCCAGTACTTC. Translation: CASSIRGPYQETQYF. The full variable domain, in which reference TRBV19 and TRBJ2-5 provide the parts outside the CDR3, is DGGITQSPKYLFRKEGQNVTLSCEQNLNHDAMYWYRQDPGQGLRLIYYSQIVNDFQKGDIAEGYSVSREKKESFPLTVTSAQKNPTAFYLCASSIRGPYQETQYFGPGTRLLVL.

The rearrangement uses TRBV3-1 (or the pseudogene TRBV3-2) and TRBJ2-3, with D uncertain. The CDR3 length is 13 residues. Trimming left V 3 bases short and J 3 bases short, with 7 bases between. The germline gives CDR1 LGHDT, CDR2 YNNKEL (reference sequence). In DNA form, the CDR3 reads TGTGCCAGCAGCCATATTAGTACAGATACGCAGTATTTT. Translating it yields CASSHISTDTQYF.

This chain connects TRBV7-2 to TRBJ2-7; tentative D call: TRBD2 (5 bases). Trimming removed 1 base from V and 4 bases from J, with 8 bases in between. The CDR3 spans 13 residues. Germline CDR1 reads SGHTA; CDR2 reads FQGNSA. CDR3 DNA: TGTGCCAGCAGCTTAGTATGGGAGTACGAGCAGTACTTC. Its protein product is CASSLVWEYEQYF.

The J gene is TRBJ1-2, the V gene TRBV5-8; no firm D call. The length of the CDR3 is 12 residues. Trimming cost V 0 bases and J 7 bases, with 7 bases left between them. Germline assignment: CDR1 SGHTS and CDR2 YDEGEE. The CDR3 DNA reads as TGTGCCAGCAGCTTGGGATGGAGTGGCTACACCTTC. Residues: CASSLGWSGYTF.

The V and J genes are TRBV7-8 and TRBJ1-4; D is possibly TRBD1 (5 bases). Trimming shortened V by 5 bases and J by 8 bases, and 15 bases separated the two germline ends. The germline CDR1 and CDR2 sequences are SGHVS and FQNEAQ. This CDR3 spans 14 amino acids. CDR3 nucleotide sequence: TGTGCCAGCAGCCCCCGCAGGGTCCGGGAAAAACTGTTTTTT. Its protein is CASSPRRVREKLFF.

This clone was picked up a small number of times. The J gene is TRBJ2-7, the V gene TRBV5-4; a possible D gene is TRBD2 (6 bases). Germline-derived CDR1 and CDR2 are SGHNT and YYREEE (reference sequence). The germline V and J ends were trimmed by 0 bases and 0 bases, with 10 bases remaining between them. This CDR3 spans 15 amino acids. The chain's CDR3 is CASSLDVGSSYEQYF. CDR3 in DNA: TGTGCCAGCAGCTTGGACGTCGGGAGCTCCTACGAGCAGTACTTC.

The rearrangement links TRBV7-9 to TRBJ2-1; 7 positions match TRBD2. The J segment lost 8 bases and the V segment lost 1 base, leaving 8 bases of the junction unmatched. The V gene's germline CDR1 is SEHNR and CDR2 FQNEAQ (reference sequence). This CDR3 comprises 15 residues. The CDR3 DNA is TGTGCCAGCAGCTTAGGTGGGGCGGGAGTTCATGAGCAGTTCTTC. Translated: CASSLGGAGVHEQFF.

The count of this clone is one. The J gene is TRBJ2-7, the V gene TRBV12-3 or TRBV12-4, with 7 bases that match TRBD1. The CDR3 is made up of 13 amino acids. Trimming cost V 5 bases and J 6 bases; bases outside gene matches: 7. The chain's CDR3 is CASSGQVYAEQYF. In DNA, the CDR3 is TGTGCCAGCAGTGGACAGGTATATGCCGAGCAGTACTTC.

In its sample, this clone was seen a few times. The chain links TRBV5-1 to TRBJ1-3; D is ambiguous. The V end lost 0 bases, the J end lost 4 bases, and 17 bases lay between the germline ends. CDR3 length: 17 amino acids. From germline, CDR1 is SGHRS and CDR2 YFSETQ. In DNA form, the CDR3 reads TGCGCCAGCAGCTTGGTAGGCGGAGGGTCGTCCGGAAACACCATATATTTT. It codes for CASSLVGGGSSGNTIYF.

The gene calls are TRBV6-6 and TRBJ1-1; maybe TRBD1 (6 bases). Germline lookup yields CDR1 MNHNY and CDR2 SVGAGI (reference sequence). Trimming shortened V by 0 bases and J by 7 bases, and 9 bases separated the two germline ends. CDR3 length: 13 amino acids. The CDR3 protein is CASSYSNRVEAFF. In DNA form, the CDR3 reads TGTGCCAGCAGTTACTCGAACAGGGTTGAAGCTTTCTTT.

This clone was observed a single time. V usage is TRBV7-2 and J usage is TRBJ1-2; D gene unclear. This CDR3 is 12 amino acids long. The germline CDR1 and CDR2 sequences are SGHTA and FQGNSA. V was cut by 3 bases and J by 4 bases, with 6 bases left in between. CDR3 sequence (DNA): TGTGCCAGCAGCTTTTCCTCCTATGGCTACACCTTC. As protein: CASSFSSYGYTF. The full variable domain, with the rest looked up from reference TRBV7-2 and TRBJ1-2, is GAGVSQSPSNKVTEKGKDVELRCDPISGHTALYWYRQSLGQGLEFLIYFQGNSAPDKSGLPSDRFSAERTGGSVSTLTIQRTQQEDSAVYLCASSFSSYGYTFGSGTRLTVV.

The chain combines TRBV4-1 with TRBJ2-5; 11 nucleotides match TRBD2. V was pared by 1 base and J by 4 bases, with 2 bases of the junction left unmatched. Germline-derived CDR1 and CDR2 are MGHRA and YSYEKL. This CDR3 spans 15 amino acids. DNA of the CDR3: TGCGCCAGCAGCCAAGGACTAGCGGGATCAGAGACCCAGTACTTC. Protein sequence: CASSQGLAGSETQYF.

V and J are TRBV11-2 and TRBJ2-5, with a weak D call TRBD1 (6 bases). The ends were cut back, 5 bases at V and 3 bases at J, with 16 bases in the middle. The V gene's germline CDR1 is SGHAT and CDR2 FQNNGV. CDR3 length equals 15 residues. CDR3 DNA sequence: TGTGCCAGCAGCCCTAGACCGGGACAAGAAGAGACCCAGTACTTC. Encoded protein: CASSPRPGQEETQYF.

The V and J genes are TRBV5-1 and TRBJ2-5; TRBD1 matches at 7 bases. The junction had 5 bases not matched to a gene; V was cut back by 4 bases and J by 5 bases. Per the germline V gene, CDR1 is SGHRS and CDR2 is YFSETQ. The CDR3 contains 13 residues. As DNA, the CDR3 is TGCGCCAGCAGCAAGAACAGGGGTGAGACCCAGTACTTC. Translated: CASSKNRGETQYF.

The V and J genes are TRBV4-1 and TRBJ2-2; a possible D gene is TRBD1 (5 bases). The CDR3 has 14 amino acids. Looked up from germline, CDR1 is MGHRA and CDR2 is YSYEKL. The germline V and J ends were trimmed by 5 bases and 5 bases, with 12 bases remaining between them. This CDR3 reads CASSVSRDTGELFF. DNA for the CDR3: TGCGCCAGCAGCGTCTCCAGGGATACCGGGGAGCTGTTTTTT.

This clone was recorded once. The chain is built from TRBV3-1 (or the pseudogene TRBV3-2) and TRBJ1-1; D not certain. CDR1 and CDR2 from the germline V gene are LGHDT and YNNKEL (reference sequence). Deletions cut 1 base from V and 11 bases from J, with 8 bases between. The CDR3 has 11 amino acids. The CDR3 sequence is CASSQGGKAFF. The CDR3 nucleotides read TGTGCCAGCAGCCAAGGAGGGAAGGCTTTCTTT.

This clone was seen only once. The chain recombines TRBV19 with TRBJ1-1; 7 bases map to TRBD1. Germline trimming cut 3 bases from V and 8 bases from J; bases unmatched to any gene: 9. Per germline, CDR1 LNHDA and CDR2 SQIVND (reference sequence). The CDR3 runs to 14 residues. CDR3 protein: CASSIRDRKSEAFF. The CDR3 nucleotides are TGTGCCAGTAGTATCCGGGACAGAAAATCAGAAGCTTTCTTT.

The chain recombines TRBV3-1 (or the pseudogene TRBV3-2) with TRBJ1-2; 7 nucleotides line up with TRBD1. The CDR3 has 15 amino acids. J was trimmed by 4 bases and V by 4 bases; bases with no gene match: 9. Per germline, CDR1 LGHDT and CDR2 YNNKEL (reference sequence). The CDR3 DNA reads TGTGCCAGCAGCCGGAGGCGGGACAGTCCCTATGGCTACACCTTC. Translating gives CASSRRRDSPYGYTF.

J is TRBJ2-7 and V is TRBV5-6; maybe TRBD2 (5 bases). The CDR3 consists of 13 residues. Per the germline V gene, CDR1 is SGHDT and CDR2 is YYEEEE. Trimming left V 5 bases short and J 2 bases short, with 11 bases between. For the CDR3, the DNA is TGTGCCAGCAGTAGGCGGGCGACCTACGAGCAGTACTTC. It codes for CASSRRATYEQYF.